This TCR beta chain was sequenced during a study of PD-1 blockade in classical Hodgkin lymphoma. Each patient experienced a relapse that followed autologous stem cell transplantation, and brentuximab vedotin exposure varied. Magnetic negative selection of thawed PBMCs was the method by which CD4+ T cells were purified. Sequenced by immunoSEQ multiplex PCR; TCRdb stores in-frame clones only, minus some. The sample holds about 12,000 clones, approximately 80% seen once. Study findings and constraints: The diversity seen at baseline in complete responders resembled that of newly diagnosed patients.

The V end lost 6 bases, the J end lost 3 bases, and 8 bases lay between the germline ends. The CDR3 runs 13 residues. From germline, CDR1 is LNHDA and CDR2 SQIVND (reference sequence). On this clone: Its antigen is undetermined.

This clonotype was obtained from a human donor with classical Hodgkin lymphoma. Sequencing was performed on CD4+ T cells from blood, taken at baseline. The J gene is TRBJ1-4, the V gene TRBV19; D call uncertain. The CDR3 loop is CASSPQANEKLFF. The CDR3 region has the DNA TGTGCCAGTAGCCCCCAGGCTAATGAAAAACTGTTTTTT.